These T cell receptor beta chains were read from a single sample in a study of T cell changes during pregnancy in multiple sclerosis. Produced via immunoSEQ multiplex PCR; TCRdb's table is partial and in-frame only. This table holds tens of thousands of clones, roughly 90% found once. This material consisted of CD4+ T cells from peripheral blood mononuclear cells, taken after pregnancy. These receptors all come from a female donor in good health, enrolled as a control in a pregnancy study. Both conserved end residues are part of each CDR3. Fields, in order: J gene, clone size, D gene, V gene, CDR3 protein, CDR3 DNA. The D gene is left open where the match is weak. Where a row states a size, it is once, few, many or the class of an expanded clone; other rows omit it.

TRBJ2-3,NA,TRBD2,TRBV6-6,CASTLSGGTDTQYF,TGTGCCAGCACCCTTAGCGGGGGCACAGATACGCAGTATTTT
TRBJ2-7,NA,TRBD1,TRBV7-9,CASSQTPGQARFSSYEQYF,TGTGCCAGCAGCCAGACGCCGGGACAGGCGCGTTTTAGCTCCTACGAGCAGTACTTC
TRBJ1-2,NA,TRBD1,TRBV18,CASSPRDRDRVFGGYTF,TGTGCCAGCTCACCGAGAGACCGGGACAGGGTCTTCGGCGGCTACACCTTC
TRBJ2-7,NA,NA,TRBV5-8,CASRPRDEQYF,TGTGCCAGCAGGCCTCGGGACGAGCAGTACTTC
TRBJ1-4,NA,TRBD1,TRBV19,CASTDRGSTNEKLFF,TGTGCCAGCACGGACAGGGGATCTACTAATGAAAAACTGTTTTTT
TRBJ1-2,NA,NA,TRBV19,CASRPGNYGYTF,TGTGCCAGTAGGCCGGGGAACTATGGCTACACCTTC
TRBJ1-5,NA,TRBD1,TRBV2,CASSGTGSIGEPQHF,TGTGCCAGCAGTGGGACAGGGTCGATCGGAGAGCCCCAGCATTTT
TRBJ2-3,NA,NA,TRBV18,CASSPPRDTQYF,TGTGCCAGCTCACCACCCAGGGATACGCAGTATTTT
TRBJ2-7,NA,NA,TRBV19,CASSIGGLSSYEQYF,TGTGCCAGTAGTATCGGGGGGCTGAGCTCCTACGAGCAGTACTTC
TRBJ1-2,few,TRBD1,TRBV10-2,CASGEGDRVSSYTF,TGCGCCAGCGGAGAGGGGGACAGGGTTTCGAGCTACACCTTC
TRBJ1-4,NA,NA,TRBV5-1,CASSRLMTNEKLFF,TGCGCCAGCAGCCGGTTGATGACTAATGAAAAACTGTTTTTT
TRBJ2-5,NA,TRBD2,TRBV5-1,CASSLGGGETQYF,TGCGCCAGCAGCTTGGGCGGGGGAGAGACCCAGTACTTC
TRBJ2-1,once,NA,TRBV6-4,CASSDSPGGRDEQFF,TGTGCCAGCAGTGACTCCCCGGGGGGCCGGGATGAGCAGTTCTTC